The 25 T cell receptor beta chains below were found in one sample sequenced in a study of blood T cell repertoires in COVID-19. Sequenced by immunoSEQ multiplex PCR; TCRdb stores in-frame clones only, minus some. The profile shows approximately 61,000 clones, around 85% of them singletons. Source material: peripheral blood. The receptors come from a human donor in a cohort sampled during active COVID-19.

The sample holds one count of this clone. V is TRBV27 and J is TRBJ1-2, with TRBD1 matching over 8 bases. The CDR3 loop spans 13 amino acids. Germline trimming cut 6 bases from V and 5 bases from J; bases unmatched to any gene: 5. Germline V gives CDR1 MNHEY, CDR2 SMNVEV (reference sequence). CDR3 amino acids: CASRGTGSYGYTF. The CDR3 DNA sequence: TGTGCCAGCAGAGGGACAGGATCTTATGGCTACACCTTC.

V and J are TRBV27 and TRBJ1-6, with no clear D. Germline V gene sequence: CDR1 MNHEY, CDR2 SMNVEV (reference sequence). CDR3 length equals 17 residues. V was clipped by 6 bases and J by 0 bases, with 15 bases between them. CDR3: CASSTELASSYNSPLHF. CDR3 nucleotides: TGTGCCAGCAGCACAGAGCTAGCTAGCTCCTATAATTCACCCCTCCACTTT.

The chain uses TRBV6-2 or TRBV6-3 and TRBJ2-3, with 10 bases that match TRBD2. This CDR3 spans 17 amino acids. The ends lost 2 bases at V and 2 bases at J; junction bases unmatched: 7. CDR1 MNHEY and CDR2 SVGEGT come from the germline V gene. The CDR3 bases are TGTGCCAGCAGTTACCGTACTAGCGGGAACCCCACAGATACGCAGTATTTT. Amino acid sequence: CASSYRTSGNPTDTQYF.

The V and J genes are TRBV29-1 and TRBJ1-2; D gene unclear. CDR1 SQVTM and CDR2 ANQGSEA come from the germline V gene. This CDR3 comprises 12 residues. V lost 4 bases and J lost 3, with 9 bases in between. The CDR3 DNA is TGCAGCGTTGGTGGGCCCTACTATGGCTACACCTTC. It encodes CSVGGPYYGYTF.

This sequence joins TRBV23-1 and TRBJ2-7; a possible D gene is TRBD1 (6 bases). TRBV23-1 carries the ORF label, with uncertain function. The CDR3 is 11 residues long. Trimming removed 8 bases at V and 6 bases at J, with 11 bases between. The CDR3 sequence: CASPRRGEQYF. DNA for the CDR3: TGCGCCAGCCCTCGCAGGGGCGAGCAGTACTTC.

This chain connects TRBV30 to TRBJ2-7, with 7 positions matching TRBD2. CDR1 and CDR2 from the germline V gene are GTSNPN and SVGIG (reference sequence). V was pared by 2 bases and J by 3 bases, with 16 bases of the junction left unmatched. The CDR3 is 17 amino acids. The CDR3 nucleotides are TGTGCCTGGAGTTTCCGCGGGAGTCCCGTGGCAGTCTACGAGCAGTACTTC. The encoded protein is CAWSFRGSPVAVYEQYF.

J is TRBJ2-2 and V is TRBV7-9; tentatively, D is TRBD1 (5 bases). The V gene lost 2 bases and the J gene lost 7 bases, with 20 bases spanning the gap. Germline CDR1 and CDR2: SEHNR and FQNEAQ (reference sequence). CDR3 length equals 17 residues. CDR3 region: CASSLRRTLGPLGELFF. In DNA form, the CDR3 reads TGTGCCAGCAGCTTAAGGCGTACTCTGGGGCCCCTCGGGGAGCTGTTTTTT. The whole variable domain, remainder taken from reference TRBV7-9 and TRBJ2-2, is DTGVSQNPRHKITKRGQNVTFRCDPISEHNRLYWYRQTLGQGPEFLTYFQNEAQLEKSRLLSDRFSAERPKGSFSTLEIQRTEQGDSAMYLCASSLRRTLGPLGELFFGEGSRLTVL.

The J gene is TRBJ2-3, the V gene TRBV7-8; TRBD2 might be the D (5 bases). This CDR3 comprises 15 residues. V lost 3 bases to trimming and J lost 5 bases, with 15 bases between them. Germline V gene sequence: CDR1 SGHVS, CDR2 FQNEAQ. Written as DNA, the CDR3 is TGTGCCAGCAGCTTTATAAGTGGGAGTTTAGATACGCAGTATTTT. Encoded protein: CASSFISGSLDTQYF.

The chain has TRBV24-1 and TRBJ2-7; 9 bases agree with TRBD1. The CDR3 has 15 amino acids. The ends lost 5 bases at V and 1 base at J; junction bases unmatched: 5. CDR1 and CDR2 (germline): KGHDR, SFDVKD. CDR3: CATSALQGASYEQYF. The CDR3 region has the DNA TGTGCCACCAGTGCGTTACAGGGGGCTTCCTACGAGCAGTACTTC.

A remark on this clone: One end of the junction fails to match germline, which may point to a read error. The chain couples TRBV4-2 to TRBJ2-1; D not certain. Germline CDR1 and CDR2: LGHNA and YNFKEQ. This CDR3 is built from 15 residues. CDR3 loop: CASSEEAVTYNEQFF. CDR3 coding DNA: TGTGCCAGCAGCGAAGAGGCGGTTACCTACAATGAGCAGTTCTTC.

CDR3 loop: CASSLNFNEQFF. The CDR3 DNA sequence: TGTGCCAGCAGCTTGAACTTCAATGAGCAGTTCTTC. V gene TRBV5-4 combines with J gene TRBJ2-1; no reliable D call. CDR3 length equals 12 residues. The V end was cut by 1 base, the J end by 6 bases, with 5 bases between. Germline-derived CDR1 and CDR2 are SGHNT and YYREEE (reference sequence).

The V gene is TRBV2, the J gene TRBJ1-2; the D gene is possibly TRBD1 (6 bases). The germline CDR1 and CDR2 sequences are SNHLY and FYNNEI. CDR3 length equals 14 residues. V was pared by 6 bases and J by 4 bases, with 15 bases between. The CDR3 sequence is CASRTATGSYGYTF. In nucleotides, the CDR3 is TGTGCCAGCAGAACGGCGACAGGATCCTATGGCTACACCTTC.

This clone was found a few times. The rearrangement uses TRBV14 and TRBJ2-7, with 8 bases identical to TRBD1. The germline V gene has CDR1 SGHDN and CDR2 FVKESK. Germline trimming cut 2 bases from V and 0 bases from J; bases unmatched to any gene: 6. The CDR3 covers 16 residues. The CDR3: CASSQRTGTYSYEQYF. As DNA, the CDR3 is TGTGCCAGCAGCCAAAGGACAGGGACTTACTCCTACGAGCAGTACTTC.

This clone is a singleton in its sample. V usage is TRBV20-1 and J usage is TRBJ1-1, with D maybe TRBD1 (6 bases). V was trimmed by 3 bases and J by 0 bases, leaving 11 bases between them. Looked up from germline, CDR1 is DFQATT and CDR2 is SNEGSKA (reference sequence). The CDR3 runs to 14 residues. The CDR3 loop reads CSASRGNMNTEAFF. The CDR3 DNA reads as TGCAGTGCTAGTAGGGGGAACATGAACACTGAAGCTTTCTTT.

The chain recombines TRBV5-1 with TRBJ2-7, with 7 nucleotides matching TRBD2. Germline V gene lookup returns CDR1 SGHRS and CDR2 YFSETQ. The CDR3 extends over 15 amino acids. The trim removed 7 bases at V and 1 base at J, leaving 11 bases unmatched. The CDR3: CASALAVGLSYEQYF. CDR3 DNA sequence: TGCGCCAGCGCTCTAGCGGTTGGGTTATCCTACGAGCAGTACTTC. Filled out from reference TRBV5-1 and TRBJ2-7, the complete variable domain reads KAGVTQTPRYLIKTRGQQVTLSCSPISGHRSVSWYQQTPGQGLQFLFEYFSETQRNKGNFPGRFSGRQFSNSRSEMNVSTLELGDSALYLCASALAVGLSYEQYFGPGTRLTVT.

The CDR3 sequence: CATSEPPLGLAATDTQYF. The CDR3 nucleotides read TGTGCCACCAGTGAACCGCCGCTGGGACTAGCGGCTACAGATACGCAGTATTTT. V is TRBV24-1 and J is TRBJ2-3; 11 nucleotides match TRBD2. Losses at the gene ends were 4 bases for V and 3 bases for J; bases not matched to a gene: 11. The CDR3 is 18 residues long. The V gene's germline CDR1 is KGHDR and CDR2 SFDVKD.

CDR3 region: CASSARGGQPQHF. The CDR3 coding sequence is TGTGCCAGTAGTGCCAGGGGAGGGCAGCCCCAGCATTTT. The genes are TRBV19 and TRBJ1-5; possible D gene TRBD1, 6 bases. The CDR3 runs 13 residues. V was shortened by 5 bases and J by 7 bases, with 12 bases between the two germline ends. In germline, CDR1 is LNHDA, CDR2 SQIVND (reference sequence).

The chain uses TRBV27 and TRBJ2-3, with 13 nucleotides matching TRBD2. Germline V gives CDR1 MNHEY, CDR2 SMNVEV (reference sequence). The CDR3 is made up of 15 amino acids. V lost 7 bases, J lost 7 bases, and 8 bases stayed unmatched. The CDR3 loop is CASISGTSGTNTQYF. The CDR3 nucleotides are TGTGCCAGCATTTCCGGGACTAGCGGGACTAATACGCAGTATTTT.

The rearrangement joins TRBV6-1 to TRBJ2-1; maybe TRBD1 (6 bases). V lost 0 bases and J 2 bases, leaving 8 bases between the germline ends. Germline CDR1 MNHNS, CDR2 SASEGT. The CDR3 is made up of 15 amino acids. This CDR3 reads CASSEAPGAYNEQFF. CDR3 nucleotide sequence: TGTGCCAGCAGTGAAGCGCCAGGGGCCTACAATGAGCAGTTCTTC.

The V gene is TRBV7-2, the J gene TRBJ2-1, with 9 bases identical to TRBD2. With 5 bases clipped from V and 8 bases from J, the junction kept 10 bases outside the gene matches. The germline gives CDR1 SGHTA, CDR2 FQGNSA. This CDR3 comprises 15 residues. The CDR3 region is CASSIPGLASDEQFF. Written as DNA, the CDR3 is TGTGCCAGCAGCATCCCGGGACTAGCTTCGGATGAGCAGTTCTTC.

The gene calls are TRBV9 and TRBJ2-2; possibly TRBD2 for D (6 bases). Germline lookup yields CDR1 SGDLS and CDR2 YYNGEE. With 4 bases removed from V and 10 bases from J, the gap between germline ends came to 17 bases. The CDR3 extends over 14 amino acids. The CDR3 loop is CASSPSGGMVELFF. The DNA of the CDR3 is TGTGCCAGCAGCCCCAGTGGGGGGATGGTGGAGCTGTTTTTT. The variable domain in full, with the rest retrieved from reference TRBV9 and TRBJ2-2, is DSGVTQTPKHLITATGQRVTLRCSPRSGDLSVYWYQQSLDQGLQFLIQYYNGEERAKGNILERFSAQQFPDLHSELNLSSLELGDSALYFCASSPSGGMVELFFGEGSRLTVL.

The chain combines TRBV7-2 with TRBJ1-4; no clear D. The CDR3 is 14 residues long. From germline, CDR1 is SGHTA and CDR2 FQGNSA. V lost 1 base and J lost 8, with 11 bases in between. The CDR3 loop is CASSLGPGPEKLFF. CDR3 DNA: TGTGCCAGCAGCTTAGGGCCGGGTCCCGAAAAACTGTTTTTT.

This chain joins TRBV5-4 and TRBJ1-1, with 8 positions matching TRBD1. V lost 2 bases, J lost 5 bases, and 2 bases stayed unmatched. Germline CDR1 reads SGHNT; CDR2 reads YYREEE (reference sequence). CDR3 size: 13 residues. The CDR3 is CASSFDRGTEAFF. The DNA for the CDR3 is TGTGCCAGCAGCTTCGACAGGGGAACTGAAGCTTTCTTT.

This clone occurred once. The chain carries TRBV7-2 and TRBJ2-1, with 12 bases aligning to TRBD2. Germline assignment: CDR1 SGHTA and CDR2 FQGNSA. The CDR3 is 16 residues long. J lost 7 bases, V lost 5 bases, and 9 bases had no gene match. Here the CDR3 reads CASSKSTSGGRNEQFF. The CDR3 region has the DNA TGTGCCAGCAGCAAATCGACTAGCGGGGGAAGGAATGAGCAGTTCTTC.

The chain uses TRBV4-2 and TRBJ2-6; TRBD1 agrees at 12 bases. Germline lookup yields CDR1 LGHNA and CDR2 YNFKEQ. Trimming cost V 4 bases and J 6 bases; bases outside gene matches: 10. The CDR3 runs 18 residues. The CDR3 DNA is TGTGCCAGCAGCCGTAACCGGGACAGGGGGCTTGTGGCCAACGTCCTGACTTTC. This gives the protein CASSRNRDRGLVANVLTF.